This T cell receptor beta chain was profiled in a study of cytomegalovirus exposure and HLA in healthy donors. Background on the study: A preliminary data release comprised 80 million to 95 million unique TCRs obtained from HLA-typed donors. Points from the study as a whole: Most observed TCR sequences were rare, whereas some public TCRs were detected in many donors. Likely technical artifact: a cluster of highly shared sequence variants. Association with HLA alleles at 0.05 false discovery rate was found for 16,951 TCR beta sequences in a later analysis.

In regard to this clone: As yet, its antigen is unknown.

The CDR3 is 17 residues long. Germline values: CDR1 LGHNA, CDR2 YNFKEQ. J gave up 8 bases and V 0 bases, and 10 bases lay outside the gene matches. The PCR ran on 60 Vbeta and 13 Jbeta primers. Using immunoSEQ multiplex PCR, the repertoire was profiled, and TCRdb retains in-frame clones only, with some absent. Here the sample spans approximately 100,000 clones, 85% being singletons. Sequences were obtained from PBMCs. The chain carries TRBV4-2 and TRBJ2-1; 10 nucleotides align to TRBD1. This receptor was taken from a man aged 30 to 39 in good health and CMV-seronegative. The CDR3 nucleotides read TGTGCCAGCAGCCAAGATCCGGCCGGGACAGGGGTGCATGAGCAGTTCTTC. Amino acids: CASSQDPAGTGVHEQFF.